This passage covers 32 T cell receptor beta chains from one sample sequenced in a study of blood T cell repertoires in COVID-19. Generated by immunoSEQ multiplex PCR, the TCRdb table keeps only in-frame clones and is missing some. Of about 430,000 clones in the sample, nearly 90% were seen once. The specimen was PBMCs or T cells enriched from blood (not recorded which). The receptors derive from a woman between 18 and 29 years old who had been exposed to COVID-19.

The chain has TRBV7-2 and TRBJ1-5; TRBD1 agrees at 8 bases. Germline values: CDR1 SGHTA, CDR2 FQGNSA. CDR3 size: 14 residues. The trim removed 4 bases at V and 6 bases at J, leaving 5 bases unmatched. CDR3 sequence (DNA): TGTGCCAGCAGCTCCCCAGGGGGCGGTCAGCCCCAGCATTTT. Translated, it gives CASSSPGGGQPQHF.

The CDR3 spells CAWAYGAQNQPQHF. The CDR3 DNA is TGTGCCTGGGCGTACGGAGCGCAAAATCAGCCCCAGCATTTT. The rearrangement joins TRBV30 to TRBJ1-5; D gene unclear. The CDR3 extends over 14 amino acids. Germline CDR1 reads GTSNPN; CDR2 reads SVGIG (reference sequence). The germline V and J ends were trimmed by 5 bases and 4 bases, with 15 bases remaining between them. Combining the CDR3 with reference TRBV30 and TRBJ1-5 gives the whole variable domain SQTIHQWPATLVQPVGSPLSLECTVEGTSNPNLYWYRQAAGRGLQLLFYSVGIGQISSEVPQNLSASRPQDRQFILSSKKLLLSDSGFYLCAWAYGAQNQPQHFGDGTRLSIL.

This sequence joins TRBV28 and TRBJ2-2; unclear D gene. The germline V and J ends were trimmed by 4 bases and 3 bases, with 12 bases remaining between them. The CDR3 extends over 15 amino acids. Germline CDR1 reads MDHEN; CDR2 reads SYDVKM. CDR3 amino acids: CASSSPSMYTGELFF. The DNA for the CDR3 is TGTGCCAGCAGTTCCCCCTCTATGTACACCGGGGAGCTGTTTTTT.

This clone was counted between two and nine times. This chain connects TRBV7-8 to TRBJ2-7, with D tentatively TRBD2 (6 bases). CDR1 and CDR2 (germline): SGHVS, FQNEAQ. This CDR3 contains 13 residues. V shed 4 bases and J shed 7 bases, with 14 bases lying between them. CDR3 residues: CASSSQGAGEQYF. The CDR3, as DNA: TGTGCCAGCAGCTCGCAGGGAGCGGGTGAGCAGTACTTC.

The chain recombines TRBV5-1 with TRBJ2-3; 10 nucleotides align to TRBD2. The CDR3 is 15 residues long. Trimming at V came to 3 bases and at J to 5 bases, leaving 6 bases not matched to a gene. Germline CDR1 reads SGHRS; CDR2 reads YFSETQ. The chain's CDR3 is CASSSGTSDRDTQYF. In nucleotides, the CDR3 is TGCGCCAGCAGCTCTGGGACTAGCGACAGAGATACGCAGTATTTT. Full variable domain (rest looked up from reference TRBV5-1 and TRBJ2-3): KAGVTQTPRYLIKTRGQQVTLSCSPISGHRSVSWYQQTPGQGLQFLFEYFSETQRNKGNFPGRFSGRQFSNSRSEMNVSTLELGDSALYLCASSSGTSDRDTQYFGPGTRLTVL.

V usage is TRBV5-3 and J usage is TRBJ1-6; no reliable D call. TRBV5-3 is marked as an open reading frame, function uncertain. The CDR3 consists of 13 residues. V was pared by 4 bases and J by 10 bases, with 12 bases between. CDR3 amino acids: CARSHSPVSPLHF. The CDR3 nucleotides are TGTGCCAGAAGCCACAGCCCTGTCTCACCCCTCCACTTT.

The chain carries TRBV9 and TRBJ1-1, with 7 bases fitting TRBD1. The germline gives CDR1 SGDLS, CDR2 YYNGEE. This CDR3 contains 17 residues. The V segment lost 1 base and the J segment 2 bases; nucleotides outside the gene matches: 11. CDR3 region: CASSVSNGQEGNTEAFF. The CDR3 DNA reads as TGTGCCAGCAGCGTATCAAACGGACAGGAGGGAAACACTGAAGCTTTCTTT.

CDR3 sequence: CASSRVDSPLHF. The CDR3 DNA follows: TGTGCCAGCAGCCGAGTGGATTCACCCCTCCACTTT. The genes are TRBV3-1 (or the pseudogene TRBV3-2) and TRBJ1-6; D call uncertain. This CDR3 comprises 12 residues. Trimming shortened V by 4 bases and J by 8 bases, and 6 bases separated the two germline ends. Germline-derived CDR1 and CDR2 are LGHDT and YNNKEL (reference sequence).

This chain joins TRBV28 and TRBJ1-1; 11 positions agree with TRBD1. V shed 4 bases and J 5 bases; nucleotides not matched to a gene: 6. Germline V CDR1 and CDR2: MDHEN, SYDVKM. The CDR3 loop spans 15 amino acids. The CDR3 nucleotides read TGTGCCAGCAGTTCGTGGACAGGGGGCCGTACTGAAGCTTTCTTT. Protein product: CASSSWTGGRTEAFF.

V gene TRBV7-9 combines with J gene TRBJ1-2; TRBD1 might be the D (5 bases). V gave up 0 bases and J gave up 6 bases, with 17 bases separating them. In germline, CDR1 is SEHNR, CDR2 FQNEAQ (reference sequence). The CDR3 is 16 residues long. The CDR3 DNA reads as TGTGCCAGCAGCTTAGCTGCAGGCTTGGGGCTTGATGGCTACACCTTC. It translates to CASSLAAGLGLDGYTF.

The V gene is TRBV29-1, the J gene TRBJ2-3; D gene unclear. Trimming took off 3 bases at V and 2 bases at J, with 6 bases between the two ends. Germline CDR1 is SQVTM and CDR2 is ANQGSEA. CDR3 length: 12 amino acids. Here the CDR3 reads CSVEGTTDTQYF. CDR3 DNA sequence: TGCAGCGTTGAGGGCACCACAGATACGCAGTATTTT.

The V call is TRBV7-9, the J call TRBJ1-4, with D tentatively TRBD1 (5 bases). The V and J ends lost 5 bases and 11 bases respectively, with 15 bases between them. The germline V gene encodes CDR1 SEHNR and CDR2 FQNEAQ (reference sequence). This CDR3 is 13 amino acids long. In nucleotides, the CDR3 is TGTGCCAGCAGCCCTATGGGGGGGGACAAACTGTTTTTT. This codes for CASSPMGGDKLFF. Using reference TRBV7-9 and TRBJ1-4 for the parts outside the CDR3, the full variable domain is DTGVSQNPRHKITKRGQNVTFRCDPISEHNRLYWYRQTLGQGPEFLTYFQNEAQLEKSRLLSDRFSAERPKGSFSTLEIQRTEQGDSAMYLCASSPMGGDKLFFGSGTQLSVL.

This sequence joins TRBV18 and TRBJ2-5, with D possibly TRBD1 on 6 matching bases. Trimming removed 6 bases at V and 2 bases at J, with 10 bases between. CDR3 size: 13 residues. Germline CDR1 and CDR2: KGHSH and LQKENI. The chain's CDR3 is CASSATGQETQYF. CDR3 coding DNA: TGTGCCAGCTCCGCGACAGGACAAGAGACCCAGTACTTC.

The chain uses TRBV5-6 and TRBJ2-2; TRBD2 matches at 11 bases. There are 15 residues in the CDR3. Germline assignment: CDR1 SGHDT and CDR2 YYEEEE. V lost 3 bases, J lost 7 bases, and 5 bases stayed unmatched. CDR3 protein: CASSSGLAARGELFF. In DNA form, the CDR3 reads TGTGCCAGCAGCTCGGGACTAGCGGCGCGCGGGGAGCTGTTTTTT. Full variable domain (remainder filled in from reference TRBV5-6 and TRBJ2-2): DAGVTQSPTHLIKTRGQQVTLRCSPKSGHDTVSWYQQALGQGPQFIFQYYEEEERQRGNFPDRFSGHQFPNYSSELNVNALLLGDSALYLCASSSGLAARGELFFGEGSRLTVL.

The V gene is TRBV3-1 (or the pseudogene TRBV3-2), the J gene TRBJ1-2; no clear D. The CDR3 extends over 12 amino acids. Germline CDR1 and CDR2: LGHDT and YNNKEL (reference sequence). V was cut by 3 bases and J by 8 bases, with 10 bases left in between. The CDR3 sequence is CASSQGARGYTF. The CDR3 bases are TGTGCCAGCAGCCAGGGAGCCCGGGGCTACACCTTC.

The gene calls are TRBV14 and TRBJ2-2; 8 bases are shared with TRBD2. Germline V gene sequence: CDR1 SGHDN, CDR2 FVKESK. J was trimmed by 7 bases and V by 4 bases; bases with no gene match: 11. This CDR3 is 16 amino acids long. The CDR3 spells CASSPMGGGRGGELFF. As DNA, the CDR3 is TGTGCCAGCAGCCCGATGGGCGGGGGGCGCGGCGGGGAGCTGTTTTTT.

V is TRBV3-1 (or the pseudogene TRBV3-2) and J is TRBJ1-2; 9 nucleotides align to TRBD1. The V and J ends lost 1 base and 7 bases, in that order; junction bases with no gene match: 7. CDR1 LGHDT and CDR2 YNNKEL come from the germline V gene (reference sequence). The CDR3 covers 15 residues. As DNA, the CDR3 is TGTGCCAGCAGCCAAGGTGACAGGGGGAGTGGTGGCTACACCTTC. The encoded protein is CASSQGDRGSGGYTF.

This clone was detected only once. The chain recombines TRBV27 with TRBJ2-7; 7 nucleotides match TRBD1. CDR1 and CDR2 from the germline V gene are MNHEY and SMNVEV (reference sequence). Trimming cost V 6 bases and J 0 bases; bases outside gene matches: 5. The CDR3 is 14 amino acids. This CDR3 reads CASREPGGSYEQYF. The CDR3 DNA sequence: TGTGCCAGCAGGGAACCAGGGGGCTCCTACGAGCAGTACTTC.

V usage is TRBV2 and J usage is TRBJ2-7; D is possibly TRBD1 (5 bases). The CDR3 is 16 residues long. Trimming cost V 1 base and J 2 bases, with 15 bases left between them. Germline values: CDR1 SNHLY, CDR2 FYNNEI. CDR3 loop: CASSEGFQGGTYEQYF. In nucleotides, the CDR3 is TGTGCCAGCAGTGAAGGGTTCCAGGGTGGAACCTACGAGCAGTACTTC.

The chain is built from TRBV27 and TRBJ1-1; D is unclear. Germline lookup yields CDR1 MNHEY and CDR2 SMNVEV (reference sequence). Trimming cost V 5 bases and J 0 bases, with 10 bases left between them. The CDR3 runs 14 residues. CDR3 residues: CASSPDTLNTEAFF. The CDR3 DNA sequence: TGTGCCAGCAGTCCCGACACCTTGAACACTGAAGCTTTCTTT.

This clone has a handful of counts. The chain is built from TRBV7-9 and TRBJ1-3, with TRBD1 identical over 8 bases. The J segment lost 3 bases and the V segment lost 5 bases, leaving 6 bases of the junction unmatched. Germline assignment: CDR1 SEHNR and CDR2 FQNEAQ (reference sequence). The CDR3 contains 15 residues. Here the CDR3 DNA reads TGTGCCAGCAGCGCCAGGACAGGGTTTGGAAACACCATATATTTT. Protein product: CASSARTGFGNTIYF.

This rearrangement joins TRBV4-3 to TRBJ2-7, with TRBD1 matching 9 bases. This CDR3 spans 13 amino acids. With V trimmed by 1 base and J by 5 bases, 0 bases remained unmatched. Germline CDR1 is LGHNA and CDR2 is YSLEER. The DNA for the CDR3 is TGCGCCAGCAGCCAAGGACAGGGGGACGAGCAGTACTTC. This translates into CASSQGQGDEQYF.

This sequence joins TRBV5-1 and TRBJ1-2; no reliable D call. CDR3 length: 14 residues. Germline V CDR1 and CDR2: SGHRS, YFSETQ. V was cut by 2 bases and J by 0 bases, with 8 bases left in between. The CDR3 reads CASSFGQANYGYTF. DNA of the CDR3: TGCGCCAGCAGCTTCGGTCAAGCTAACTATGGCTACACCTTC.

The rearrangement links TRBV6-5 to TRBJ2-1; 7 bases fit TRBD2. CDR1 and CDR2 (germline): MNHEY, SVGAGI. J lost 6 bases, V lost 3 bases, and 8 bases had no gene match. This CDR3 comprises 15 residues. The DNA of the CDR3 is TGTGCCAGCAGTTATGGCGGGAGTCGGAGCAATGAGCAGTTCTTC. Translation: CASSYGGSRSNEQFF.

V is TRBV28 and J is TRBJ2-3, with 7 positions matching TRBD2. With 4 bases clipped from V and 1 base from J, the junction kept 11 bases outside the gene matches. The CDR3 contains 17 residues. CDR1 and CDR2 (germline): MDHEN, SYDVKM. This chain's CDR3 is CASSSPGGGFGTDTQYF. CDR3 DNA sequence: TGTGCCAGCAGTTCCCCCGGCGGGGGATTCGGCACAGATACGCAGTATTTT.

The table lists this clone with a few counts. The V call is TRBV9, the J call TRBJ2-3; D remains ambiguous. Germline-derived CDR1 and CDR2 are SGDLS and YYNGEE. CDR3 length: 13 amino acids. Trimming pared 4 bases from V and 4 bases from J, leaving 10 bases between. This CDR3 reads CASSHPRSDTQYF. The CDR3 nucleotides are TGTGCCAGCAGCCACCCGAGGTCAGATACGCAGTATTTT.

The genes are TRBV19 and TRBJ2-7; 9 bases are shared with TRBD1. V shed 1 base, J shed 6 bases, and the junction held 7 bases outside the gene matches. Germline values: CDR1 LNHDA, CDR2 SQIVND (reference sequence). The CDR3 has 15 amino acids. CDR3 sequence (DNA): TGTGCCAGTAGTATAGGAGGGACAGGGTTGGGCGAGCAGTACTTC. Protein product: CASSIGGTGLGEQYF.

This chain connects TRBV4-2 to TRBJ2-1; D possibly corresponds to TRBD1 (5 bases). Trimming removed 4 bases from V and 12 bases from J, with 19 bases in between. This CDR3 has 14 amino acids. Germline V gene sequence: CDR1 LGHNA, CDR2 YNFKEQ. The chain's CDR3 is CASSLTLDPTGQFF. DNA for the CDR3: TGTGCCAGCAGCCTTACCCTGGACCCAACAGGGCAGTTCTTC.

V and J are TRBV6-2 or TRBV6-3 and TRBJ1-2, with unresolved D. V lost 1 base, J lost 4 bases, and 7 bases lay in between. This CDR3 contains 13 residues. CDR1 is MNHEY, CDR2 SVGEGT, per germline. CDR3 in DNA: TGTGCCAGCAGTTACTACCGACTCTATGGCTACACCTTC. As protein: CASSYYRLYGYTF.

CDR3 nucleotides: TGTGCCAGCAGTGAAACTTTAGGCGGGGAAGTCAACACTGAAGCTTTCTTT. Encoded protein: CASSETLGGEVNTEAFF. V is TRBV25-1 and J is TRBJ1-1; D remains unclear. The CDR3 contains 17 residues. V lost 2 bases and J 2 bases, leaving 18 bases between the germline ends. In germline, CDR1 is MGHDK, CDR2 SYGVNS.

The rearrangement links TRBV7-2 to TRBJ2-2, with D unclear. Germline V lookup: CDR1 SGHTA, CDR2 FQGNSA. Trimming cost V 1 base and J 2 bases, with 5 bases left between them. The CDR3 has 14 residues. CDR3 sequence (DNA): TGTGCCAGCAGCTTAGGGGCTAACACCGGGGAGCTGTTTTTT. Protein product: CASSLGANTGELFF.

This chain connects TRBV6-2 or TRBV6-3 to TRBJ2-3; 8 bases are shared with TRBD2. The CDR3 is 16 residues long. The V gene's germline CDR1 is MNHEY and CDR2 SVGEGT. The J segment lost 2 bases and the V segment lost 2 bases, leaving 6 bases of the junction unmatched. CDR3 coding DNA: TGTGCCAGCAGTTACCGCCGGGGGGGCACCACAGATACGCAGTATTTT. It is translated as CASSYRRGGTTDTQYF.